A selection of T cell receptor beta chains follows, all from one sample in a study of blood T cell repertoires in COVID-19. Clones were read by immunoSEQ multiplex PCR, and TCRdb kept only the in-frame ones, dropping some. The profile shows roughly 100,000 clones, about 80% of them singletons. Material: peripheral blood. The receptors derive from a man between 65 and 85 years old with acute or convalescent COVID-19. The CDR3 runs from the conserved cysteine through the conserved F or W. Each record gives: CDR3 length, clone size, J gene, D gene, V gene, CDR3 DNA, CDR3 protein. The D gene is left open where the match is weak. Not all rows give a size; the values are once, few, many and, for expanded clones, a class.

CDR3 length: 12
clone size: medium-sized
J gene: TRBJ1-2
D gene: -
V gene: TRBV6-1
CDR3 DNA: TGTGCCAGCAGTGAAGGAGGGTATGGCTACACCTTC
CDR3 protein: CASSEGGYGYTF

CDR3 length: 12
clone size: -
J gene: TRBJ2-3
D gene: -
V gene: TRBV2
CDR3 DNA: TGTGCCAGCAGTTACAACACAGATACGCAGTATTTT
CDR3 protein: CASSYNTDTQYF

CDR3 length: 16
clone size: -
J gene: TRBJ2-7
D gene: -
V gene: TRBV7-2
CDR3 DNA: TGTGCCAGCAGCTTAGCTACCGGACAGCGGTCGGAGGAGCAGTACTTC
CDR3 protein: CASSLATGQRSEEQYF

CDR3 length: 15
clone size: -
J gene: TRBJ2-1
D gene: TRBD2
V gene: TRBV4-1
CDR3 DNA: TGCGCCAGCAGCCATAGGCCTAATGCGGGGGGTGAGCAGTTCTTC
CDR3 protein: CASSHRPNAGGEQFF

CDR3 length: 14
clone size: -
J gene: TRBJ2-2
D gene: -
V gene: TRBV6-4
CDR3 DNA: TGTGCCAGCAGTTCGGACAGCTACACCGGGGAGCTGTTTTTT
CDR3 protein: CASSSDSYTGELFF

CDR3 length: 12
clone size: -
J gene: TRBJ1-2
D gene: -
V gene: TRBV7-2
CDR3 DNA: TGTGCCAGCAGCTCACCCCCAAAGAGGGAGACCTTC
CDR3 protein: CASSSPPKRETF

CDR3 length: 16
clone size: -
J gene: TRBJ1-1
D gene: -
V gene: TRBV5-1
CDR3 DNA: TGCGCCAGCAGGCAAGCCACCCGAACAGTGAACACTGAAGCTTTCTTT
CDR3 protein: CASRQATRTVNTEAFF

CDR3 length: 16
clone size: -
J gene: TRBJ2-1
D gene: TRBD2
V gene: TRBV18
CDR3 DNA: TGTGCCAGCTCACCTTTAGCGGGGGGTATAGACAATGAGCAGTTCTTC
CDR3 protein: CASSPLAGGIDNEQFF

CDR3 length: 13
clone size: -
J gene: TRBJ1-1
D gene: -
V gene: TRBV12-3/TRBV12-4
CDR3 DNA: TGTGCCAGCAGTTTACGGACGCGGGCTGAAGCTTTCTTT
CDR3 protein: CASSLRTRAEAFF

CDR3 length: 13
clone size: -
J gene: TRBJ1-1
D gene: -
V gene: TRBV19
CDR3 DNA: TGTGCCAGTAGTGCCCGGGAGAACACTGAAGCTTTCTTT
CDR3 protein: CASSARENTEAFF

CDR3 length: 16
clone size: -
J gene: TRBJ2-4
D gene: TRBD2
V gene: TRBV30
CDR3 DNA: TGTGCCTGGAGTGAGAAGCACGGACTAGCGTTAAACATTCAGTACTTC
CDR3 protein: CAWSEKHGLALNIQYF

CDR3 length: 14
clone size: -
J gene: TRBJ1-6
D gene: -
V gene: TRBV7-9
CDR3 DNA: TGTGCCAGCAGTCAGGGGCCTACTGATTCACCCCTCCACTTT
CDR3 protein: CASSQGPTDSPLHF

CDR3 length: 14
clone size: once
J gene: TRBJ2-5
D gene: -
V gene: TRBV30
CDR3 DNA: TGTGCCTGGAGTGACCCCTGGACAGTCCGGACCCAGTACTTC
CDR3 protein: CAWSDPWTVRTQYF

CDR3 length: 16
clone size: -
J gene: TRBJ1-6
D gene: TRBD1
V gene: TRBV9
CDR3 DNA: TGTGCCAGCAGCGTAGCGGCGACAGGGCGTAATTCACCCCTCCACTTT
CDR3 protein: CASSVAATGRNSPLHF

CDR3 length: 13
clone size: -
J gene: TRBJ2-1
D gene: -
V gene: TRBV5-1
CDR3 DNA: TGCGCCAGCAGCTACGACTTGGGGCACGAGCAGTTCTTC
CDR3 protein: CASSYDLGHEQFF

CDR3 length: 16
clone size: -
J gene: TRBJ1-1
D gene: -
V gene: TRBV4-1
CDR3 DNA: TGCGCCAGCAGCCAAGAATTTAATCCTCCAGGGACTGAAGCTTTCTTT
CDR3 protein: CASSQEFNPPGTEAFF

CDR3 length: 13
clone size: -
J gene: TRBJ1-2
D gene: -
V gene: TRBV2
CDR3 DNA: TGTGCCAGCAGTGAAGGGACAGACTATGGCTACACCTTC
CDR3 protein: CASSEGTDYGYTF

CDR3 length: 16
clone size: -
J gene: TRBJ2-2
D gene: TRBD2
V gene: TRBV7-3
CDR3 DNA: TGTGCCAGCAGCTTAACACTAGCGGGAAGTACCGGGGAGCTGTTTTTT
CDR3 protein: CASSLTLAGSTGELFF

CDR3 length: 17
clone size: -
J gene: TRBJ1-2
D gene: -
V gene: TRBV29-1
CDR3 DNA: TGCAGCGTTGATAGACGGCCAGGGGAACCGGCTAACTATGGCTACACCTTC
CDR3 protein: CSVDRRPGEPANYGYTF

CDR3 length: 15
clone size: -
J gene: TRBJ2-7
D gene: -
V gene: TRBV19
CDR3 DNA: TGTGCCAGTAGTATTCGGGCAGGGCACACCTACGAGCAGTACTTC
CDR3 protein: CASSIRAGHTYEQYF

CDR3 length: 15
clone size: -
J gene: TRBJ2-1
D gene: TRBD2
V gene: TRBV5-1
CDR3 DNA: TGCGCCAGCAGCCCGGGGAGCGGGGGGTACAATGAGCAGTTCTTC
CDR3 protein: CASSPGSGGYNEQFF

CDR3 length: 14
clone size: -
J gene: TRBJ1-3
D gene: -
V gene: TRBV28
CDR3 DNA: TGTGCCAGCAGTTCCCCAGAACCTGGAAACACCATATATTTT
CDR3 protein: CASSSPEPGNTIYF

CDR3 length: 13
clone size: -
J gene: TRBJ2-7
D gene: -
V gene: TRBV9
CDR3 DNA: TGTGCCAGCAGCGGAGGGATCCTTGACGAGCAGTACTTC
CDR3 protein: CASSGGILDEQYF

CDR3 length: 15
clone size: once
J gene: TRBJ1-3
D gene: -
V gene: TRBV7-2
CDR3 DNA: TGTGCCAGCAGCTTATCCGACATATCTGGAAACACCATATATTTT
CDR3 protein: CASSLSDISGNTIYF

CDR3 length: 14
clone size: -
J gene: TRBJ2-3
D gene: -
V gene: TRBV13
CDR3 DNA: TGTGCCAGCAGCCCCGCTATTCAGGCAGATACGCAGTATTTT
CDR3 protein: CASSPAIQADTQYF

CDR3 length: 15
clone size: -
J gene: TRBJ2-2
D gene: TRBD2
V gene: TRBV3-1/TRBV3-2
CDR3 DNA: TGTGCCAGCAGCCAAACCAGCGGGAGAACCGGGGAGCTGTTTTTT
CDR3 protein: CASSQTSGRTGELFF

CDR3 length: 18
clone size: -
J gene: TRBJ2-5
D gene: -
V gene: TRBV3-1/TRBV3-2
CDR3 DNA: TGTGCCAGCAGCCACGCTGGGAGAAGTCGTCCCTTATCGGAGACCCAGTACTTC
CDR3 protein: CASSHAGRSRPLSETQYF

CDR3 length: 14
clone size: -
J gene: TRBJ2-1
D gene: -
V gene: TRBV30
CDR3 DNA: TGTGCCTGGAGGGGCTCTTTCTCCTACAATGAGCAGTTCTTC
CDR3 protein: CAWRGSFSYNEQFF

CDR3 length: 16
clone size: -
J gene: TRBJ2-1
D gene: -
V gene: TRBV30
CDR3 DNA: TGTGCCTGTTTGGTTGGACCGGACAGCTCCTACAATGAGCAGTTCTTC
CDR3 protein: CACLVGPDSSYNEQFF

CDR3 length: 15
clone size: few
J gene: TRBJ1-4
D gene: -
V gene: TRBV5-6
CDR3 DNA: TGTGCCAGCAGCTTGGGGGTCCAGGTTAATGAAAAACTGTTTTTT
CDR3 protein: CASSLGVQVNEKLFF

CDR3 length: 16
clone size: -
J gene: TRBJ1-2
D gene: -
V gene: TRBV25-1
CDR3 DNA: TGTGCCAGCAGTGAATATGGGACTTGGGATTCCCATGGCTACACCTTC
CDR3 protein: CASSEYGTWDSHGYTF

CDR3 length: 15
clone size: -
J gene: TRBJ1-1
D gene: TRBD1
V gene: TRBV5-1
CDR3 DNA: TGCGCCAGCAGGGGGACAGGGGCCATGAACACTGAAGCTTTCTTT
CDR3 protein: CASRGTGAMNTEAFF

CDR3 length: 15
clone size: once
J gene: TRBJ1-1
D gene: -
V gene: TRBV6-1
CDR3 DNA: TGTGCCAGCAGTGAAGAGTTGGCAATGAACACTGAAGCTTTCTTT
CDR3 protein: CASSEELAMNTEAFF

CDR3 length: 14
clone size: -
J gene: TRBJ2-7
D gene: -
V gene: TRBV6-5
CDR3 DNA: TGTGCCAGCAGTTATAATCGAGACTCCTACGAGCAGTACTTC
CDR3 protein: CASSYNRDSYEQYF

CDR3 length: 15
clone size: -
J gene: TRBJ1-2
D gene: TRBD1
V gene: TRBV27
CDR3 DNA: TGTGCCAGCAGTCCCGGACAGGTTCACACCTATGGCTACACCTTC
CDR3 protein: CASSPGQVHTYGYTF

CDR3 length: 16
clone size: -
J gene: TRBJ2-6
D gene: TRBD2
V gene: TRBV5-4
CDR3 DNA: TGTGCCAGCAGCCATAATAGCGGGCCCCGCCTCGACGTCCTGACTTTC
CDR3 protein: CASSHNSGPRLDVLTF

CDR3 length: 13
clone size: -
J gene: TRBJ1-2
D gene: -
V gene: TRBV7-5
CDR3 DNA: TGTGCCAGAAGCGCAGGGACAGTCGGCCGCTACACCTTC
CDR3 protein: CARSAGTVGRYTF

CDR3 length: 14
clone size: -
J gene: TRBJ1-2
D gene: -
V gene: TRBV2
CDR3 DNA: TGTGCCAGCAGTGAAGCCGCAGAAATCTATGGCTACACCTTC
CDR3 protein: CASSEAAEIYGYTF

CDR3 length: 14
clone size: -
J gene: TRBJ1-2
D gene: TRBD1
V gene: TRBV7-8
CDR3 DNA: TGTGCCAGCAGCTTTGGGGACAGCAACTATGGCTACACCTTC
CDR3 protein: CASSFGDSNYGYTF

CDR3 length: 15
clone size: -
J gene: TRBJ2-7
D gene: TRBD2
V gene: TRBV30
CDR3 DNA: TGTGCCTGGACACCGGGGACTAGCGGGACCCCCCCACAATACTTC
CDR3 protein: CAWTPGTSGTPPQYF

CDR3 length: 13
clone size: -
J gene: TRBJ1-1
D gene: -
V gene: TRBV18
CDR3 DNA: TGTGCCAGCTCACCGGACAGCAACTCTGAAGCTTTCTTT
CDR3 protein: CASSPDSNSEAFF

CDR3 length: 13
clone size: -
J gene: TRBJ1-1
D gene: TRBD1
V gene: TRBV10-1
CDR3 DNA: TGCGCCAGCAGTGATCGCACAGGGGGCAAGGCTTTCTTT
CDR3 protein: CASSDRTGGKAFF

CDR3 length: 15
clone size: few
J gene: TRBJ1-6
D gene: -
V gene: TRBV15
CDR3 DNA: TGTGCCACCAGCAGAGTACGACAGCATAATTCACCCCTCCACTTT
CDR3 protein: CATSRVRQHNSPLHF

CDR3 length: 13
clone size: -
J gene: TRBJ2-1
D gene: TRBD1
V gene: TRBV18
CDR3 DNA: TGTGCCAGCATCGGACAGGATTACAATGAGCAGTTCTTC
CDR3 protein: CASIGQDYNEQFF

CDR3 length: 16
clone size: -
J gene: TRBJ1-5
D gene: -
V gene: TRBV4-2
CDR3 DNA: TGTGCCAGCAGCCAAGAGAAGGGGCAAGTCAATCAGCCCCAGCATTTT
CDR3 protein: CASSQEKGQVNQPQHF

CDR3 length: 15
clone size: -
J gene: TRBJ2-1
D gene: -
V gene: TRBV24-1
CDR3 DNA: TGTGCCACCAGTGACGGCCTAGCGACCTACAATGAGCAGTTCTTC
CDR3 protein: CATSDGLATYNEQFF

CDR3 length: 15
clone size: -
J gene: TRBJ2-2
D gene: -
V gene: TRBV11-2
CDR3 DNA: TGTGCCAGCAGCTTACCTGGGGGCAACGCCGGGGAGCTGTTTTTT
CDR3 protein: CASSLPGGNAGELFF

CDR3 length: 15
clone size: few
J gene: TRBJ1-5
D gene: -
V gene: TRBV7-9
CDR3 DNA: TGTGCCAGCAGCTTAGACGGGGGAGGCAATCAGCCCCAGCATTTT
CDR3 protein: CASSLDGGGNQPQHF

CDR3 length: 14
clone size: -
J gene: TRBJ1-3
D gene: TRBD1
V gene: TRBV14
CDR3 DNA: TGTGCCAGCAGCCAAGTACAGGGGGGAAACACCATATATTTT
CDR3 protein: CASSQVQGGNTIYF

CDR3 length: 12
clone size: -
J gene: TRBJ2-2
D gene: -
V gene: TRBV12-3/TRBV12-4
CDR3 DNA: TGTGCCAGCAGTTTATCTATCGGGGAGCTGTTTTTT
CDR3 protein: CASSLSIGELFF

CDR3 length: 16
clone size: few
J gene: TRBJ2-3
D gene: -
V gene: TRBV29-1
CDR3 DNA: TGCAGCGTTTTCTCAACCGTGACAGGGAGGCCAGATACGCAGTATTTT
CDR3 protein: CSVFSTVTGRPDTQYF

CDR3 length: 11
clone size: -
J gene: TRBJ2-1
D gene: -
V gene: TRBV5-4
CDR3 DNA: TGTGCCAGCAGCTCCCGGGACTCCCAGTTCTTC
CDR3 protein: CASSSRDSQFF

CDR3 length: 15
clone size: -
J gene: TRBJ2-1
D gene: TRBD2
V gene: TRBV9
CDR3 DNA: TGTGCCAGCAGCTCAGCGGGACTAGCTATCGGTGAGCAGTTCTTC
CDR3 protein: CASSSAGLAIGEQFF